This T cell receptor (beta chain) was retrieved from a study of CD8+CD57+ T cells in acquired aplastic anemia. At the level of the study: Healthy donor sequencing depth: roughly 10 million CD4+, roughly 11 million CD8+ reads. Study-level results: Patients showed no significant difference from controls in CD8+ Simpson's diversity. The number of CD8+ CDR3 sequences shared by patients and controls was roughly 31.

This clonotype was seen many times. As yet, its antigen is unknown. Profiling that covered TCR beta VDJ and CDR3 relied on genomic DNA as its template. In TCRdb, the reads were re-called with MiXCR into one record per CDR3 protein. The sample carries some 200,000 distinct CDR3 sequences, over 60% recorded once. Trimming removed 0 bases at V and 3 bases at J, with 12 bases between. Per the germline V gene, CDR1 is SGDLS and CDR2 is YYNGEE. This CDR3 is built from 15 residues. J is TRBJ2-5 and V is TRBV9; TRBD1 might be the D (5 bases). Specimen: sorted CD4+, CD8+, or CD8+CD57+ T cells (not recorded which) from PBMCs. The TCR originated in a human donor in good health. The CDR3 sequence is CASSVDGQGEETQYF. The DNA of the CDR3 is TGTGCCAGCAGCGTAGATGGGCAGGGCGAAGAGACCCAGTACTTC.